Described below is a single TCR beta chain sequence and its context. The target of this receptor is not known. The record has no base qualities; no much larger clone is one base away. TCRbeta CDR3 regions were amplified from genomic DNA by means of the immunoSEQ Assay, a bias-controlled multiplex PCR. As for how the authors treated the data: Within the assay, amplification of reference gene primers was used to estimate how many nucleated cells each sample contained. To quantify the absolute abundance of each unique TCRbeta CDR3 rearrangement, sequence reads were collapsed and filtered. For each sample, productive Simpson clonality was calculated as the square root of Simpson's diversity index across productive rearrangements. Drawn from immuneACCESS, this table holds only the in-frame rearrangements with V and J called that TCRdb kept. Clones are partly lost; checked studies trace under half to an unresolved V gene and leave the rest unexplained. V, J and clone size were drawn from that table, and D and trimming were deduced from the DNA. The sample data list roughly 110,000 clones, and 80% to 90% of these were observed just once. In total, the top ten clones hold approximately 1.5% of the sample.

The collaborating institutions used their own protocols to collect whole blood in K2EDTA tubes. For TCRbeta analysis, collaborator samples were shipped as frozen whole blood, as isolated PBMCs, or as DNA extracted from either sample type. The entry originates in a study of blood T cell repertoires in COVID-19 (dated by TCRdb to the early 2020s). A note on the overall study: Samples from collaborators originated in the United States, Italy and Spain and spanned both the acute and convalescent phases of COVID-19. The prospective study material was composed of cDNA or gDNA derived from T cells, B-cell-depleted T cells, or PBMCs. Subjects who had been exposed to COVID-19, were actively infected with it, or had recovered from it provided the deeply sampled blood TCRbeta repertoires that made up the dataset. A freely available public database, intended as a resource for researchers studying the immune response to SARS-CoV-2, is where the repertoires were released. The samples were drawn from two sources: the first 160 participants of the ongoing ImmuneRACE study, and 1,000 to 1,500 subjects contributed by 6 global collaborators. Sample metadata almost always included a de-identified subject ID, COVID-19 status, age in years and sex. HLA class I and class II types, where available, came from metadata supplied by the sample provider rather than from assay-based typing. What the authors observed across the whole study: Clinical and demographic metadata were provided uncurated, with the amount varying by source and participant.

This clonotype was obtained from a man aged 35 to 55 with acute or convalescent COVID-19. The specimen was peripheral blood.

The nucleotide sequence is given as TGTGCCAGCAGCCTCGGGACTAGCGGGAGAAATGAGCAGTTCTTC. Translated, it reads CASSLGTSGRNEQFF. The sequence links TRBV4-2 to TRBJ2-1; a stretch of 14 junction bases matches TRBD2. The CDR3 has 15 amino acids, counting the end cysteine and phenylalanine. Just the 45-base CDR3 DNA is kept, in frame starting at base 1. Reading the germline V gene gives CDR1 LGHNA and CDR2 YNFKEQ. Trimming accounts for 4 bases at V and 7 bases at J, while the number of junction bases matched to no gene is 3.